Here is one TCR beta chain with its context. Antigen specificity is unknown. The authors sequenced patients whose flow cytometry had shown CD8+CD57+ cell expansion. The study profiled TCR beta VDJ and CDR3 using genomic DNA as template. MiXCR, run by TCRdb on the reads, gives a single entry per CDR3 protein. This sample has 200,000 to 300,000 distinct CDR3 sequences, with approximately 80% found just once. The CDR3 is 14 residues long. V gave up 0 bases and J gave up 6 bases, with 10 bases separating them. Germline values: CDR1 SEHNR, CDR2 FQNEAQ (reference sequence). This record comes from a study of CD8+CD57+ T cells in acquired aplastic anemia. Study at large: CD4+ and CD8+ cells, once sorted, gave DNA averaging roughly 3.2 ug. Overall study results and limits: In common between the patients and the controls were around 29 CD8+ CDR3 sequences.

Sequenced: sorted CD4+, CD8+, or CD8+CD57+ T cells (not recorded which) from PBMCs. This receptor was obtained from a human donor with aplastic anemia. This chain uses TRBV7-9 with TRBJ2-3, with D unclear. The chain's CDR3 is CASSLALQPDTQYF. CDR3 DNA sequence: TGTGCCAGCAGCTTAGCATTACAGCCCGATACGCAGTATTTT.